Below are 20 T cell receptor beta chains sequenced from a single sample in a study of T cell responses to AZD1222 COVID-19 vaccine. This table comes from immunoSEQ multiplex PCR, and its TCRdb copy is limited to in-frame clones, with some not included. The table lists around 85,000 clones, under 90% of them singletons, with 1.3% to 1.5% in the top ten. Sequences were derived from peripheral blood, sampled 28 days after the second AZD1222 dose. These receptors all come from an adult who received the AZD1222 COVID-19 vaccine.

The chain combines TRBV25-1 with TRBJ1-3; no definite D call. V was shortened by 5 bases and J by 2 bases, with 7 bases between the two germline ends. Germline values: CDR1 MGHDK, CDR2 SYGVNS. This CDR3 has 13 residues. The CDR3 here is CASSLVTGNTIYF. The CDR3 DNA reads TGTGCCAGCAGTCTAGTGACTGGAAACACCATATATTTT.

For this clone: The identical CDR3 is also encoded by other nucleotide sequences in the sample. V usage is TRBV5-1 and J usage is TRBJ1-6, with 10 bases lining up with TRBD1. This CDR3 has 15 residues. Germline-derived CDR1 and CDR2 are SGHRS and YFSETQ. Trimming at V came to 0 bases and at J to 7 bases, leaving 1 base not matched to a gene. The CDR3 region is CASSLGTGGNSPLHF. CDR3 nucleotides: TGCGCCAGCAGCTTGGGGACAGGGGGAAATTCACCCCTCCACTTT.

CDR3 loop: CASSRSGGASYEQYF. CDR3 nucleotide sequence: TGTGCCAGCAGCCGTAGCGGGGGGGCATCCTACGAGCAGTACTTC. The chain employs TRBV6-5 and TRBJ2-7, with 11 nucleotides matching TRBD2. Trimming removed 6 bases from V and 1 base from J; junction bases left unmatched: 5. The CDR3 spans 15 residues. The germline CDR1 and CDR2 sequences are MNHEY and SVGAGI.

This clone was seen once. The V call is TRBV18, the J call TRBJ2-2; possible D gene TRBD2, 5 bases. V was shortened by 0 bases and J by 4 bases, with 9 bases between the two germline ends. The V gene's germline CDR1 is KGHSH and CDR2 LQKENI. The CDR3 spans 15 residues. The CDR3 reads CASSPPIGGTGELFF. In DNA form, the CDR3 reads TGTGCCAGCTCACCACCGATAGGAGGCACCGGGGAGCTGTTTTTT.

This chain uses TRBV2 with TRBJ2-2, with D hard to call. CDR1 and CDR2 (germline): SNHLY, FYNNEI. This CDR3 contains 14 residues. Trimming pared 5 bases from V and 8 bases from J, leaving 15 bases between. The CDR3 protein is CASSKHSREGELFF. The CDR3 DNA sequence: TGTGCCAGCAGTAAACATTCAAGAGAGGGGGAGCTGTTTTTT. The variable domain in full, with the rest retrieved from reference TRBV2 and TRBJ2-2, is EPEVTQTPSHQVTQMGQEVILRCVPISNHLYFYWYRQILGQKVEFLVSFYNNEISEKSEIFDDQFSVERPDGSNFTLKIRSTKLEDSAMYFCASSKHSREGELFFGEGSRLTVL.

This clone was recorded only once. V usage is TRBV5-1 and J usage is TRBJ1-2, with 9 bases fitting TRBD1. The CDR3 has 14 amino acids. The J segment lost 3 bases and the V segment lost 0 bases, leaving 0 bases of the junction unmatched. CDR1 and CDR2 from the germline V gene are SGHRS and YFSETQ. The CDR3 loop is CASSLGTGDYGYTF. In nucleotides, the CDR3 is TGCGCCAGCAGCTTGGGGACAGGGGACTATGGCTACACCTTC.

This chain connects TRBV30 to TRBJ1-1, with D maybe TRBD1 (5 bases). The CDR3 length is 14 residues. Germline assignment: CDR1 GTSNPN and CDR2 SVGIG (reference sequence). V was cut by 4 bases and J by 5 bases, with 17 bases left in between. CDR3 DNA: TGTGCCTGGAATATCAGGGCCGGCGCGACTGAAGCTTTCTTT. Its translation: CAWNIRAGATEAFF. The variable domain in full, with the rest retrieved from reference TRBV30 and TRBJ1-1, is SQTIHQWPATLVQPVGSPLSLECTVEGTSNPNLYWYRQAAGRGLQLLFYSVGIGQISSEVPQNLSASRPQDRQFILSSKKLLLSDSGFYLCAWNIRAGATEAFFGQGTRLTVV.

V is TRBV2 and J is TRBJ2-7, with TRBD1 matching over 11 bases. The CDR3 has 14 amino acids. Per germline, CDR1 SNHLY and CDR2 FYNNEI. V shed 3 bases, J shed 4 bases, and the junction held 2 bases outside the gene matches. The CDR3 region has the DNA TGTGCCAGCAGTGACGGGACAGGGGGATACGAGCAGTACTTC. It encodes CASSDGTGGYEQYF.

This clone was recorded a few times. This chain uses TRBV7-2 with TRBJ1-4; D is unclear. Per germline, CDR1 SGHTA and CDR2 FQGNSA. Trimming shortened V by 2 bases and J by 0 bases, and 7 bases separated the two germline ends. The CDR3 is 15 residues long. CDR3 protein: CASSLHLATNEKLFF. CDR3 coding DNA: TGTGCCAGCAGCTTACACCTTGCAACTAATGAAAAACTGTTTTTT.

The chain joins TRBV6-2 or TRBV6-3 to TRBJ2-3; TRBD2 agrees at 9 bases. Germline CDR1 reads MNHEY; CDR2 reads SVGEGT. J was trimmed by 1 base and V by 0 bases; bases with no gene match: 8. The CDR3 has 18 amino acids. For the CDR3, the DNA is TGTGCCAGCAGTTACTCCCCCGTTAAGCGGGGGGGCACAGATACGCAGTATTTT. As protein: CASSYSPVKRGGTDTQYF.

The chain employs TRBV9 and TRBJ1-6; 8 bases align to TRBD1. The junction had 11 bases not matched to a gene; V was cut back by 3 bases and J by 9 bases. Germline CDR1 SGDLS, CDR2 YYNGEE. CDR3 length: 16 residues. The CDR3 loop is CASSALQGAGSSPLHF. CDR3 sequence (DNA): TGTGCCAGCAGCGCTTTGCAGGGGGCAGGTTCTTCACCCCTCCACTTT.

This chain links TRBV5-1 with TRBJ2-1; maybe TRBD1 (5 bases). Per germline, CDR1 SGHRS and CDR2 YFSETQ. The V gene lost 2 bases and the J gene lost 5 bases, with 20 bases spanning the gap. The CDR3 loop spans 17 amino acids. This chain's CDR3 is CASSFRGARGGNNEQFF. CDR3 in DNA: TGCGCCAGCAGCTTTCGAGGCGCTAGGGGCGGAAACAATGAGCAGTTCTTC.

The CDR3 DNA sequence: TGCGCCAGCAGCTTGGTGACTAGCGGGACCACAGATACGCAGTATTTT. Amino acids: CASSLVTSGTTDTQYF. The genes are TRBV5-1 and TRBJ2-3; 11 bases align to TRBD2. Trimming cost V 0 bases and J 2 bases; bases outside gene matches: 2. There are 16 residues in the CDR3. Germline CDR1 and CDR2: SGHRS and YFSETQ.

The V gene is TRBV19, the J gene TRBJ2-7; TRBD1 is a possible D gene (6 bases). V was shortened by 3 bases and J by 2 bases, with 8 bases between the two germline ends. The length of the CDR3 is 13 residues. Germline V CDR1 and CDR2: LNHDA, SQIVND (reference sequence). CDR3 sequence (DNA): TGTGCCAGTAGTATCACAGGGACCTACGAGCAGTACTTC. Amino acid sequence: CASSITGTYEQYF.

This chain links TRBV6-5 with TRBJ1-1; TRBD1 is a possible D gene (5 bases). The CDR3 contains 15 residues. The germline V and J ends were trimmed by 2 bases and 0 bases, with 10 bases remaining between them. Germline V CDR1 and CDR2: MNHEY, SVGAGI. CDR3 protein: CASSYGGGLNTEAFF. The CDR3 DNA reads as TGTGCCAGCAGTTACGGGGGGGGATTGAACACTGAAGCTTTCTTT.

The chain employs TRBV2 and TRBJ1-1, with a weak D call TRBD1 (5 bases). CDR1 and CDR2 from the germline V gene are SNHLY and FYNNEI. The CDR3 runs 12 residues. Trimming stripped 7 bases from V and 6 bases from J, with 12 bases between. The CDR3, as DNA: TGTGCCAGCAACAGACAGCTCCCTGAAGCTTTCTTT. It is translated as CASNRQLPEAFF.

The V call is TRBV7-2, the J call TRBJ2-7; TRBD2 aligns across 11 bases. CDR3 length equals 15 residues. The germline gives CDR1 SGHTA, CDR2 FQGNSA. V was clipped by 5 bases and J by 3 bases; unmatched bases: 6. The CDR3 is CASSTLAGANYEQYF. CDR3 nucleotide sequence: TGTGCCAGCAGCACACTAGCGGGGGCCAACTACGAGCAGTACTTC. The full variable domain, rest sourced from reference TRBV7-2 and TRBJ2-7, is GAGVSQSPSNKVTEKGKDVELRCDPISGHTALYWYRQSLGQGLEFLIYFQGNSAPDKSGLPSDRFSAERTGGSVSTLTIQRTQQEDSAVYLCASSTLAGANYEQYFGPGTRLTVT.

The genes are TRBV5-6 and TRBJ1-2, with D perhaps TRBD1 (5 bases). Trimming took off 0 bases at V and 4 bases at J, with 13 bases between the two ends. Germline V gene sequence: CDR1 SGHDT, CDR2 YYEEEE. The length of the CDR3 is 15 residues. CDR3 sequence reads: CASSLVGGEVYGYTF. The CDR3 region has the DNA TGTGCCAGCAGCTTGGTCGGGGGGGAAGTCTATGGCTACACCTTC.

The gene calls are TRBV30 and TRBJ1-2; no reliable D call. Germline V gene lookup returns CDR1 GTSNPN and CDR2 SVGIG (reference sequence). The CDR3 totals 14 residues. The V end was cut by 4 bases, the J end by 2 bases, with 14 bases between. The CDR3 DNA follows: TGTGCCTGGACGCTTTATGGAGCCAACTATGGCTACACCTTC. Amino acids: CAWTLYGANYGYTF.

CDR3 nucleotides: TGTGCCACCAGTGATCCAGTCCGGGAAGGGAGGGAGATAGATACGCAGTATTTT. It specifies CATSDPVREGREIDTQYF. V gene TRBV24-1 combines with J gene TRBJ2-3; 7 nucleotides align to TRBD2. This CDR3 has 18 residues. Germline CDR1 reads KGHDR; CDR2 reads SFDVKD. With V trimmed by 3 bases and J by 5 bases, 16 bases remained unmatched.